These 20 T cell receptor beta chains were all obtained from the same sample, sequenced in a study of blood T cell repertoires in COVID-19. Profiled with immunoSEQ multiplex PCR; TCRdb holds only in-frame clones, not every one. Here the sample spans some 150,000 clones, around four fifths being singletons. Sequenced input: peripheral blood. The receptors shown here come from a man in his 70s with acute or convalescent COVID-19.

The V gene is TRBV28, the J gene TRBJ2-4, with 8 bases lining up with TRBD2. The CDR3 is 19 amino acids. Germline V gives CDR1 MDHEN, CDR2 SYDVKM. V lost 2 bases to trimming and J lost 0 bases; unmatched junction nucleotides: 12. As DNA, the CDR3 is TGTGCCAGCAGTTTACTGCGTCTGGTAGCGGGACTAGCCAAAAACATTCAGTACTTC. Its translation is CASSLLRLVAGLAKNIQYF.

The chain recombines TRBV2 with TRBJ2-7; TRBD1 matches at 12 bases. The V gene's germline CDR1 is SNHLY and CDR2 FYNNEI. CDR3 length: 14 residues. Losses at the gene ends were 6 bases for V and 2 bases for J; bases not matched to a gene: 2. CDR3: CASRGDRGPYEQYF. CDR3 nucleotides: TGTGCCAGCAGAGGGGACAGGGGGCCCTACGAGCAGTACTTC.

In DNA form, the CDR3 reads TGTGCCTGGGGACAAGGGGGTAATTCACCCCTCCACTTT. Translation: CAWGQGGNSPLHF. The chain joins TRBV30 to TRBJ1-6, with D possibly matching TRBD1 (6 bases). Germline V CDR1 and CDR2: GTSNPN, SVGIG (reference sequence). The CDR3 extends over 13 amino acids. V dropped 5 bases and J dropped 6 bases, with 11 bases sitting between them.

This clone came up a few times. The CDR3 loop reads CAWSGGVGQPQHF. As DNA, the CDR3 is TGTGCCTGGAGTGGGGGGGTAGGACAGCCCCAGCATTTT. This chain joins TRBV30 and TRBJ1-5; D is perhaps TRBD1 (5 bases). In germline, CDR1 is GTSNPN, CDR2 SVGIG (reference sequence). V lost 1 base, J lost 7 bases, and 11 bases lay in between. The CDR3 length is 13 residues.

V is TRBV5-4 and J is TRBJ1-4; D uncertain. This CDR3 is 17 amino acids long. Germline CDR1 reads SGHNT; CDR2 reads YYREEE (reference sequence). V was pared by 0 bases and J by 0 bases, with 12 bases between. The CDR3 protein is CASSLEPGTATNEKLFF. For the CDR3, the DNA is TGTGCCAGCAGCTTGGAGCCGGGTACGGCAACTAATGAAAAACTGTTTTTT.

The chain has TRBV4-2 and TRBJ1-1; TRBD1 aligns across 8 bases. The CDR3 loop spans 14 amino acids. CDR1 and CDR2 (germline): LGHNA, YNFKEQ. V gave up 3 bases and J gave up 2 bases; unmatched junction bases: 2. CDR3 loop: CASSHGQGNTEAFF. CDR3 sequence (DNA): TGTGCCAGCAGCCATGGACAGGGTAACACTGAAGCTTTCTTT.

The gene calls are TRBV19 and TRBJ1-3; D gene unclear. The V end was cut by 6 bases, the J end by 4 bases, with 10 bases between. Germline lookup yields CDR1 LNHDA and CDR2 SQIVND (reference sequence). The CDR3 length is 13 residues. The CDR3 region has the DNA TGTGCCAGTAGGTCAGGCCGGGGAAACACCATATATTTT. This sequence encodes CASRSGRGNTIYF.

The rearrangement links TRBV6-1 to TRBJ1-6; TRBD1 matches 9 bases. The CDR3 length is 14 residues. Per the germline V gene, CDR1 is MNHNS and CDR2 is SASEGT. V lost 1 base and J lost 13; bases outside the gene matches: 5. For the CDR3, the DNA is TGTGCCAGCAGTGAAGACAGGGGGCTAGGTCCCCTCCACTTT. Translating it yields CASSEDRGLGPLHF.

The chain is built from TRBV7-9 and TRBJ2-5; tentative D call: TRBD1 (6 bases). CDR3 length: 15 amino acids. CDR1 and CDR2 from the germline V gene are SEHNR and FQNEAQ (reference sequence). Trimming took off 7 bases at V and 1 base at J, with 16 bases between the two ends. The CDR3 bases are TGTGCCAGCACGAGGATACAGGGAGTCCAAGAGACCCAGTACTTC. This encodes CASTRIQGVQETQYF.

J is TRBJ2-7 and V is TRBV7-8, with a weak D call TRBD2 (5 bases). CDR3 length: 15 amino acids. CDR1 and CDR2 from the germline V gene are SGHVS and FQNEAQ. V gave up 4 bases and J gave up 0 bases, with 13 bases separating them. The CDR3 bases are TGTGCCAGCAGCTCCCGAGGGCAATACTCCTACGAGCAGTACTTC. As protein: CASSSRGQYSYEQYF.

This sequence joins TRBV2 and TRBJ2-3, with D possibly matching TRBD2 (6 bases). The germline gives CDR1 SNHLY, CDR2 FYNNEI. V lost 5 bases to trimming and J lost 3 bases, with 12 bases between them. This CDR3 has 14 residues. The CDR3 reads CASSTTSLTDTQYF. DNA of the CDR3: TGTGCCAGCAGTACGACTAGTTTGACAGATACGCAGTATTTT.

This chain links TRBV12-1 with TRBJ2-5; the DNA was not used to check the table's D call, TRBD1. TRBV12-1 is noted as a pseudogene. The CDR3 is 14 residues long. CDR3 sequence (DNA): TGTGCCAGCAGCTTTGAACAGGGGCAGGAGACCCAGTACTTC. It yields the protein CASSFEQGQETQYF.

The CDR3 coding sequence is TGCGCCAGCAGCCAGAGAGCAGGAACCCAGTATAGCAATCAGCCCCAGCATTTT. Protein product: CASSQRAGTQYSNQPQHF. V gene TRBV4-1 combines with J gene TRBJ1-5; no reliable D call. The V and J ends lost 3 bases and 0 bases respectively, with 18 bases between them. The CDR3 sequence is 18 residues long. The germline V gene encodes CDR1 MGHRA and CDR2 YSYEKL.

V and J are TRBV28 and TRBJ2-5; D is possibly TRBD2 (7 bases). The CDR3 runs to 15 residues. CDR1 and CDR2 from the germline V gene are MDHEN and SYDVKM. Trimming pared 3 bases from V and 5 bases from J, leaving 16 bases between. The CDR3 bases are TGTGCCAGCAGTTTGCCCACGGGGGGCGGGGAGACCCAGTACTTC. Protein sequence: CASSLPTGGGETQYF.

This clone was counted ten times or more. This sequence joins TRBV9 and TRBJ1-2; 7 nucleotides match TRBD1. V shed 3 bases and J 8 bases; nucleotides not matched to a gene: 7. In germline, CDR1 is SGDLS, CDR2 YYNGEE. The length of the CDR3 is 13 residues. The CDR3 DNA reads TGTGCCAGCAGCGATTTGACAGGGTTGGGCTACACCTTC. It encodes CASSDLTGLGYTF. Variable domain in full (rest from reference TRBV9 and TRBJ1-2): DSGVTQTPKHLITATGQRVTLRCSPRSGDLSVYWYQQSLDQGLQFLIQYYNGEERAKGNILERFSAQQFPDLHSELNLSSLELGDSALYFCASSDLTGLGYTFGSGTRLTVV.

Here the CDR3 DNA reads TGTGCCAGCAGCCAACCCACAGAGTCCTCCTATAATTCACCCCTCCACTTT. This encodes CASSQPTESSYNSPLHF. The rearrangement uses TRBV4-2 and TRBJ1-6; D gene unclear. CDR1 and CDR2 from the germline V gene are LGHNA and YNFKEQ. The germline V and J ends were trimmed by 2 bases and 0 bases, with 11 bases remaining between them. This CDR3 has 17 amino acids.

The V gene is TRBV9, the J gene TRBJ1-2, with 10 bases identical to TRBD1. With 4 bases clipped from V and 2 bases from J, the junction kept 11 bases outside the gene matches. Germline CDR1 and CDR2: SGDLS and YYNGEE. CDR3 length equals 17 residues. CDR3 amino acids: CASSPGGAGQGNYGYTF. CDR3 in DNA: TGTGCCAGCAGCCCAGGAGGGGCGGGACAGGGGAACTATGGCTACACCTTC.

This clone turned up a few times. The rearrangement uses TRBV6-5 and TRBJ1-1, with D hard to call. Germline lookup yields CDR1 MNHEY and CDR2 SVGAGI. Trimming took 5 bases from V and 8 from J, leaving 9 bases between them. This CDR3 is built from 11 residues. CDR3 protein: CASSPEEEAFF. The CDR3 region has the DNA TGTGCCAGCAGTCCCGAAGAGGAAGCTTTCTTT.

The rearrangement links TRBV7-3 to TRBJ2-3; 7 bases match TRBD1. The junction had 5 bases not matched to a gene; V was cut back by 0 bases and J by 5 bases. This CDR3 has 15 amino acids. CDR1 is SGHTA, CDR2 FQGTGA, per germline. The CDR3 region has the DNA TGTGCCAGCAGCTTAACTGAGGGGGCTCGAGATACGCAGTATTTT. The encoded protein is CASSLTEGARDTQYF.

The chain has TRBV28 and TRBJ2-2, with a tentative D call TRBD2 (5 bases). Trimming shortened V by 2 bases and J by 6 bases, and 10 bases separated the two germline ends. The CDR3 contains 14 residues. CDR1 and CDR2 (germline): MDHEN, SYDVKM. In DNA form, the CDR3 reads TGTGCCAGCAGTTTACTGGCGGGTGCCGGGGAGCTGTTTTTT. Encoded protein: CASSLLAGAGELFF.